One and the same sample provided the 9 T cell receptor beta chains below, sequenced in a study of CD8+ T cells in alopecia areata. RNA, once extracted, was reverse transcribed into cDNA for use as the sequencing template. TCRdb's table, derived via immunoSEQ multiplex PCR, lists solely in-frame clones and lacks some. Altogether 200,000 to 300,000 clones were found in the sample, and no singletons occur. The authors sorted pooled cutaneous lymph node cells using CD4, CD8alpha, NKG2D, NKG2ACE and other markers. Specimen: CD4+ T cells sorted from a lymph node. These receptors all stem from a C3H/HeJ mouse with alopecia areata. These mice share the MHC haplotype H2-k.

Notes on this clone: Each gene name is a mouse one. The read falls 4 residues short of the CDR3 end, and the missing part is taken from the germline J gene. This chain connects TRBV5 to TRBJ2-7; D might be TRBD2 (6 bases). This CDR3 contains 13 residues. Germline V CDR1 and CDR2: LGHNA, YNLKQL (reference sequence). Trimming pared 4 bases from V and 3 bases from J, leaving 10 bases between. The CDR3 sequence: CASSLGTFYEQYF. CDR3 bases read: TGTGCCAGCAGCCTCGGGACTTTCTAT.

This clone came up a few times. Mouse germline and gene names are used. The observed sequence ends 4 residues before the CDR3 terminus, with the missing tail filled in from the germline J gene. This chain uses TRBV5 with TRBJ2-3; 12 bases are a match to TRBD2. CDR3 length: 16 residues. Germline CDR1 and CDR2: LGHNA and YNLKQL (reference sequence). Losses at the gene ends were 4 bases for V and 3 bases for J; bases not matched to a gene: 5. The CDR3 sequence: CASSPDWGGWAETLYF. CDR3 DNA (partial): TGTGCCAGCAGCCCTGACTGGGGGGGCTGGGCAGAA.

This clone was detected only a few times. Germline and genes: mouse. The read terminates 4 residues before the CDR3 end, so the remaining end is supplied by the germline J gene. This sequence joins TRBV19 and TRBJ2-1; 8 bases fit TRBD2. The CDR3 sequence is 16 residues long. The junction had 8 bases not matched to a gene; V was cut back by 5 bases and J by 1 base. In germline, CDR1 is FNHDT, CDR2 SITEND (reference sequence). The CDR3 is CASSPPGLENYAEQFF. CDR3 bases read: TGTGCCAGCAGCCCACCGGGACTGGAGAACTATGCT.

Concerning this clone: Mouse gene names and germline throughout. Read coverage stops 4 residues before the CDR3 terminus; the germline J gene supplies the remainder. This sequence joins TRBV19 and TRBJ2-7, with 8 bases aligning to TRBD1. This CDR3 contains 13 residues. Germline loops: CDR1 FNHDT, CDR2 SITEND (reference sequence). The CDR3 sequence: CASSHRDRYEQYF. Partial CDR3 DNA: TGTGCCAGCAGTCACCGGGACAGGTAT.

This clone has only a few counts. Gene names follow the mouse nomenclature. Coverage ceases 4 residues before the CDR3 finishes, and the germline J gene fills in the end. This sequence joins TRBV29 and TRBJ2-1; the match to TRBD1 covers 8 bases. The germline gives CDR1 MSHET, CDR2 SYDVDS. This CDR3 spans 14 amino acids. The CDR3 protein is CASSLTDRGAEQFF. The part of the CDR3 DNA that was read is TGTGCTAGCAGCCTCACAGACAGGGGCGCT. Complete variable domain (other parts from reference TRBV29 and TRBJ2-1): DMKVTQMPRYLIKRMGENVLLECGQDMSHETMYWYRQDPGLGLQLIYISYDVDSNSEGDIPKGYRVSRKKREHFSLILDSAKTNQTSVYFCASSLTDRGAEQFFGPGTRLTVL.

A note on this clone: Gene names denote mouse genes. Read coverage stops 4 residues before the CDR3 terminus; the germline J gene supplies the remainder. The rearrangement uses TRBV17 and TRBJ2-3; TRBD2 agrees at 7 bases. The CDR3 runs to 13 residues. Germline V CDR1 and CDR2: MNHDT, YYDKIL. Germline trimming cut 4 bases from V and 3 bases from J; bases unmatched to any gene: 1. This chain's CDR3 is CASSIGGAETLYF. The covered CDR3 bases are TGTGCTAGCAGTATTGGGGGGGCAGAA.

On this clone itself: Any gene name here is a mouse gene name. The CDR3 extends 4 residues past the end of the read, so its final part is completed from the germline J gene. The rearrangement joins TRBV13-3 to TRBJ2-2; TRBD2 is a possible D gene (7 bases). V was clipped by 0 bases and J by 4 bases, with 13 bases between them. CDR3 length equals 16 residues. Germline lookup yields CDR1 NNHDY and CDR2 SYVADS. The CDR3 here is CASSDGGGRGTGQLYF. The sequenced CDR3 bases are TGTGCCAGCAGTGATGGAGGGGGGCGCGGCACCGGG. The full variable domain, in which reference TRBV13-3 and TRBJ2-2 provide the parts outside the CDR3, is EAAVTQSPRSKVAVTGGKVTLSCHQTNNHDYMYWYRQDTGHGLRLIHYSYVADSTEKGDIPDGYKASRPSQENFSLILELASLSQTAVYFCASSDGGGRGTGQLYFGEGSKLTVL.

This clone was found a few times. Each gene name is a mouse one. The read stops 4 residues short of the end of the CDR3; the missing end is completed from the germline J gene. The rearrangement links TRBV13-2 to TRBJ2-1; 11 nucleotides match TRBD2. The V and J ends lost 7 bases and 5 bases, in that order; junction bases with no gene match: 5. Germline lookup yields CDR1 NNHNN and CDR2 SYGAGS (reference sequence). CDR3 size: 14 residues. This chain's CDR3 is CASSGTGGHAEQFF. The covered CDR3 bases are TGTGCCAGCAGTGGGACTGGGGGTCATGCT.

This clone has more than one count but fewer than ten. Gene and germline names: mouse. The read comes to an end 4 residues before the CDR3 does, leaving the germline J gene to fill in the end. The chain couples TRBV19 to TRBJ2-1; 9 bases match TRBD2. Trimming removed 3 bases from V and 3 bases from J; junction bases left unmatched: 4. The CDR3 consists of 15 residues. Germline CDR1 and CDR2: FNHDT and SITEND (reference sequence). The CDR3 reads CASSKLGGGYAEQFF. The CDR3 DNA, read in part, is TGTGCCAGCAGTAAACTGGGGGGAGGCTATGCT.